A single sample is the source of the 30 T cell receptor beta chains below, sequenced in a study of blood T cell repertoires in COVID-19. TCRdb's table, derived via immunoSEQ multiplex PCR, lists solely in-frame clones and lacks some. The table lists fewer than 500,000 clones, approximately 92% of them singletons, with 1% to 1.3% in the top ten. The source material was PBMCs or T cells enriched from blood (not recorded which). The receptors were sampled from a man aged 25-45 years who had recovered from COVID-19.

This clone was detected a few times. The sample contains more than one DNA sequence encoding this CDR3. V and J are TRBV12-3 or TRBV12-4 and TRBJ1-2; 11 positions agree with TRBD1. J gave up 6 bases and V 5 bases, and 2 bases lay outside the gene matches. The CDR3 loop spans 13 amino acids. The CDR3 reads CASSGTGGNGYTF. The CDR3 DNA is TGTGCCAGCAGTGGGACAGGGGGTAATGGCTACACCTTC.

The chain recombines TRBV18 with TRBJ2-7; tentatively, D is TRBD1 (5 bases). V lost 4 bases and J lost 7, with 20 bases in between. Germline V gene lookup returns CDR1 KGHSH and CDR2 LQKENI. The CDR3 totals 15 residues. The CDR3 coding sequence is TGTGCCAGCTCACACGGGCTAGGGGATAAACGGGAGCAGTACTTC. It specifies CASSHGLGDKREQYF.

The rearrangement joins TRBV10-3 to TRBJ2-1; 12 positions agree with TRBD2. Germline V lookup: CDR1 ENHRY, CDR2 SYGVKD. With 3 bases clipped from V and 1 base from J, the junction kept 7 bases outside the gene matches. The CDR3 runs to 18 residues. CDR3 coding DNA: TGTGCCATCAGTGATCTCCTAGCGGGAGGGATTTCCTACAATGAGCAGTTCTTC. Amino acids: CAISDLLAGGISYNEQFF.

The V gene is TRBV12-3 or TRBV12-4, the J gene TRBJ1-1, with 7 bases aligning to TRBD1. The junction had 8 bases not matched to a gene; V was cut back by 9 bases and J by 7 bases. This CDR3 comprises 12 residues. CDR3 amino acids: CASTFGTVEAFF. The CDR3 bases are TGTGCCAGTACCTTTGGGACAGTTGAAGCTTTCTTT.

The table lists this clone with a few counts. CDR3 residues: CASSSSGLAGNTDTQYF. Written as DNA, the CDR3 is TGTGCCAGCAGCTCTAGCGGACTAGCGGGGAACACAGATACGCAGTATTTT. This chain links TRBV11-2 with TRBJ2-3; 12 nucleotides agree with TRBD2. This CDR3 has 17 residues. Germline values: CDR1 SGHAT, CDR2 FQNNGV. V lost 4 bases and J lost 2; bases outside the gene matches: 7.

V is TRBV28 and J is TRBJ1-1; TRBD1 matches 7 bases. The CDR3 length is 16 residues. CDR1 is MDHEN and CDR2 is SYDVKM in the germline V gene. V dropped 7 bases and J dropped 1; count of bases not matched to a gene: 12. DNA of the CDR3: TGTGCCAGCACCTTGGACAGGCTCCTTAAGAACACTGAAGCTTTCTTT. This sequence encodes CASTLDRLLKNTEAFF.

The V and J genes are TRBV19 and TRBJ1-2, with 9 bases identical to TRBD1. The J segment lost 2 bases and the V segment lost 3 bases, leaving 4 bases of the junction unmatched. This CDR3 has 15 amino acids. Germline V CDR1 and CDR2: LNHDA, SQIVND (reference sequence). The CDR3 spells CASSIYGQGNYGYTF. CDR3 bases: TGTGCCAGTAGTATTTACGGACAGGGGAACTATGGCTACACCTTC.

The chain has TRBV14 and TRBJ1-6; no definite D call. The CDR3 extends over 12 amino acids. Germline lookup yields CDR1 SGHDN and CDR2 FVKESK. V lost 2 bases and J 7 bases, leaving 3 bases between the germline ends. The CDR3 sequence is CASSQRNSPLHF. The DNA of the CDR3 is TGTGCCAGCAGCCAACGGAATTCACCCCTCCACTTT.

V is TRBV2 and J is TRBJ2-7; 7 bases map to TRBD2. J lost 3 bases, V lost 5 bases, and 13 bases had no gene match. The germline gives CDR1 SNHLY, CDR2 FYNNEI. The CDR3 is 16 amino acids. CDR3 nucleotide sequence: TGTGCCAGCAGTAGCGGGACGGGGGAAAGATTCTACGAGCAGTACTTC. It translates to CASSSGTGERFYEQYF.

This chain's CDR3 is CAISRDGTDNNSPLHF. Here the CDR3 DNA reads TGTGCCATCAGTCGAGACGGGACAGACAACAATTCACCCCTCCACTTT. The chain employs TRBV10-3 and TRBJ1-6; TRBD1 matches at 7 bases. The CDR3 is 16 amino acids. The junction had 11 bases not matched to a gene; V was cut back by 5 bases and J by 7 bases. Germline-derived CDR1 and CDR2 are ENHRY and SYGVKD.

This rearrangement joins TRBV28 to TRBJ1-2, with 11 bases that match TRBD1. Losses at the gene ends were 2 bases for V and 3 bases for J; bases not matched to a gene: 5. CDR1 is MDHEN and CDR2 is SYDVKM in the germline V gene. CDR3 size: 16 residues. The CDR3 DNA follows: TGTGCCAGCAGTTTAGTTGTGGGACAGGGGGACTATGGCTACACCTTC. This gives the protein CASSLVVGQGDYGYTF.

The chain links TRBV10-3 to TRBJ2-7, with 9 bases that match TRBD2. J gave up 7 bases and V 10 bases, and 14 bases lay outside the gene matches. CDR1 ENHRY and CDR2 SYGVKD come from the germline V gene. The CDR3 spans 14 residues. CDR3 coding DNA: TGTGCCACCCGGGGGCGGGAGGGCCTAGGAGAGCAGTACTTC. As protein: CATRGREGLGEQYF.

The V call is TRBV20-1, the J call TRBJ2-1; no clear D gene. CDR3 length equals 11 residues. CDR1 is DFQATT and CDR2 is SNEGSKA in the germline V gene (reference sequence). The V gene lost 5 bases and the J gene lost 2 bases, with 4 bases spanning the gap. In nucleotides, the CDR3 is TGCAGTGCTCGCGCCTACAATGAGCAGTTCTTC. Translation: CSARAYNEQFF.

V gene TRBV11-2 combines with J gene TRBJ1-5; 8 bases agree with TRBD1. The germline V gene encodes CDR1 SGHAT and CDR2 FQNNGV. This CDR3 has 13 residues. V was clipped by 5 bases and J by 6 bases; unmatched bases: 3. CDR3 sequence (DNA): TGTGCCAGCAGCCAAGACAGGGGTCAGCCCCAGCATTTT. Protein sequence: CASSQDRGQPQHF.

This rearrangement joins TRBV7-2 to TRBJ2-4; D is possibly TRBD1 (5 bases). CDR1 and CDR2 (germline): SGHTA, FQGNSA. CDR3 length equals 16 residues. The V gene lost 4 bases and the J gene lost 4 bases, with 17 bases spanning the gap. This CDR3 reads CASSSAPGRVKNIQYF. The CDR3 DNA reads as TGTGCCAGCAGCTCCGCCCCGGGCAGGGTAAAAAACATTCAGTACTTC.

This chain's CDR3 is CASSPASGYEQYF. CDR3 coding DNA: TGTGCCAGCAGCCCGGCTAGCGGTTACGAGCAGTACTTC. The rearrangement links TRBV5-4 to TRBJ2-7; 7 bases agree with TRBD2. This CDR3 is built from 13 residues. CDR1 is SGHNT, CDR2 YYREEE, per germline (reference sequence). V lost 4 bases and J lost 4; bases outside the gene matches: 5.

The CDR3: CASSYAHRAGEKLFF. CDR3 in DNA: TGTGCCAGCAGTTACGCCCACAGGGCCGGTGAAAAACTGTTTTTT. The chain uses TRBV6-5 and TRBJ1-4; a possible D gene is TRBD1 (6 bases). Per the germline V gene, CDR1 is MNHEY and CDR2 is SVGAGI. Trimming took 2 bases from V and 7 from J, leaving 14 bases between them. CDR3 size: 15 residues.

With regard to this clone: Other DNA sequences within the sample encode an identical CDR3. DNA of the CDR3: TGTGCCAGCTCACCTGGGACAGGATTATACAATGAGCAGTTCTTC. Translation: CASSPGTGLYNEQFF. The rearrangement joins TRBV18 to TRBJ2-1; 8 bases are shared with TRBD1. With 3 bases clipped from V and 4 bases from J, the junction kept 5 bases outside the gene matches. The CDR3 runs 15 residues. The V gene's germline CDR1 is KGHSH and CDR2 LQKENI.

This clone was seen ten or more times. The chain links TRBV30 to TRBJ1-3, with 8 positions matching TRBD1. This CDR3 has 17 amino acids. Germline CDR1 and CDR2: GTSNPN and SVGIG (reference sequence). Trimming cost V 7 bases and J 0 bases; bases outside gene matches: 14. The CDR3, as DNA: TGTGCCTTAGAACCGGGACAGGTTCCCCTCTCTGGAAACACCATATATTTT. This codes for CALEPGQVPLSGNTIYF.

The V and J genes are TRBV5-4 and TRBJ2-7; 15 bases line up with TRBD2. The CDR3 covers 16 residues. Trimming took 4 bases from V and 0 from J; bases not matched to a gene: 2. Germline-derived CDR1 and CDR2 are SGHNT and YYREEE (reference sequence). CDR3 protein: CASSEGLAGGSYEQYF. CDR3 nucleotides: TGTGCCAGCAGCGAGGGACTAGCGGGAGGCTCCTACGAGCAGTACTTC.

Worth noting for this clone: This CDR3 is also generated by other DNA sequences in the sample. J is TRBJ1-2 and V is TRBV6-5; D is uncertain. The V and J ends lost 0 bases and 2 bases respectively, with 10 bases between them. CDR1 is MNHEY and CDR2 is SVGAGI in the germline V gene. The CDR3 has 15 residues. CDR3 DNA sequence: TGTGCCAGCAGTTACTCGAGTGACGGGAACTATGGCTACACCTTC. This gives the protein CASSYSSDGNYGYTF.

The sample holds one count of this clone. The genes are TRBV7-9 and TRBJ1-1; D possibly corresponds to TRBD1 (5 bases). The CDR3 loop spans 12 amino acids. Trimming stripped 7 bases from V and 8 bases from J, with 14 bases between. CDR1 SEHNR and CDR2 FQNEAQ come from the germline V gene (reference sequence). This CDR3 reads CASKELGREAFF. The CDR3 nucleotides read TGTGCCAGCAAGGAGCTGGGGCGCGAAGCTTTCTTT. Complete variable domain (other parts from reference TRBV7-9 and TRBJ1-1): DTGVSQNPRHKITKRGQNVTFRCDPISEHNRLYWYRQTLGQGPEFLTYFQNEAQLEKSRLLSDRFSAERPKGSFSTLEIQRTEQGDSAMYLCASKELGREAFFGQGTRLTVV.

The chain is built from TRBV28 and TRBJ1-2, with a weak D call TRBD1 (6 bases). Germline V gene sequence: CDR1 MDHEN, CDR2 SYDVKM. This CDR3 has 17 residues. V lost 2 bases to trimming and J lost 7 bases, with 23 bases between them. The chain's CDR3 is CASSLQTGYRLHLGYTF. The CDR3 bases are TGTGCCAGCAGTTTACAGACAGGATACAGACTTCATCTTGGCTACACCTTC.

The chain combines TRBV7-2 with TRBJ2-1; 11 bases map to TRBD2. The CDR3 contains 15 residues. The V gene's germline CDR1 is SGHTA and CDR2 FQGNSA. The junction had 7 bases not matched to a gene; V was cut back by 2 bases and J by 10 bases. The CDR3, as DNA: TGTGCCAGCAGCTTACTAGCGGGGGGTCCAGGGGAGCAGTTCTTC. Translation: CASSLLAGGPGEQFF.

J is TRBJ2-5 and V is TRBV24-1; the match to TRBD1 covers 10 bases. The CDR3 is 15 amino acids. Losses at the gene ends were 4 bases for V and 3 bases for J; bases not matched to a gene: 4. Germline values: CDR1 KGHDR, CDR2 SFDVKD. The CDR3 protein is CATSEPGTGEETQYF. CDR3 DNA: TGTGCCACCAGTGAACCTGGGACAGGGGAAGAGACCCAGTACTTC.

This clone was detected only once. The rearrangement joins TRBV18 to TRBJ2-3; tentatively, D is TRBD2 (5 bases). The CDR3 runs to 11 residues. The V and J ends lost 5 bases and 6 bases respectively, with 6 bases between them. Germline assignment: CDR1 KGHSH and CDR2 LQKENI. CDR3 nucleotides: TGTGCCAGCTCAGGGGAGGATACGCAGTATTTT. Its protein is CASSGEDTQYF.

The chain links TRBV18 to TRBJ1-2, with D possibly being TRBD1 (5 bases). The CDR3 has 13 amino acids. From germline, CDR1 is KGHSH and CDR2 LQKENI. V was cut by 0 bases and J by 7 bases, with 9 bases left in between. The CDR3 is CASSPPGLSGYTF. In nucleotides, the CDR3 is TGTGCCAGCTCACCACCGGGACTCAGTGGCTACACCTTC.

Turning to this clone: This sample includes further DNA sequences coding for the same CDR3. The V and J genes are TRBV28 and TRBJ1-1; the D is unclear. CDR1 MDHEN and CDR2 SYDVKM come from the germline V gene. This CDR3 comprises 11 residues. Between the trimmed V and J ends, which lost 5 bases and 5 bases, there was a span of 6 bases. The CDR3 DNA sequence: TGTGCCAGCAGTATTAATACTGAAGCTTTCTTT. The encoded protein is CASSINTEAFF.

The gene calls are TRBV6-5 and TRBJ2-7; 9 bases are shared with TRBD1. Trimming at V came to 6 bases and at J to 3 bases, leaving 6 bases not matched to a gene. The germline V gene encodes CDR1 MNHEY and CDR2 SVGAGI. The CDR3 totals 14 residues. The CDR3 region is CASSLQGAYYEQYF. The CDR3 DNA reads TGTGCCAGCAGCTTACAGGGGGCCTACTACGAGCAGTACTTC.

This clone was seen more than once but under ten times. The CDR3 DNA follows: TGTGCCAGCAAACGGCAGGGCTCCTACGAGCAGTACTTC. Translation gives CASKRQGSYEQYF. V usage is TRBV28 and J usage is TRBJ2-7; a weak D match, TRBD1 (5 bases). CDR3 length: 13 amino acids. V gave up 7 bases and J gave up 0 bases, with 10 bases separating them. Germline V gives CDR1 MDHEN, CDR2 SYDVKM.